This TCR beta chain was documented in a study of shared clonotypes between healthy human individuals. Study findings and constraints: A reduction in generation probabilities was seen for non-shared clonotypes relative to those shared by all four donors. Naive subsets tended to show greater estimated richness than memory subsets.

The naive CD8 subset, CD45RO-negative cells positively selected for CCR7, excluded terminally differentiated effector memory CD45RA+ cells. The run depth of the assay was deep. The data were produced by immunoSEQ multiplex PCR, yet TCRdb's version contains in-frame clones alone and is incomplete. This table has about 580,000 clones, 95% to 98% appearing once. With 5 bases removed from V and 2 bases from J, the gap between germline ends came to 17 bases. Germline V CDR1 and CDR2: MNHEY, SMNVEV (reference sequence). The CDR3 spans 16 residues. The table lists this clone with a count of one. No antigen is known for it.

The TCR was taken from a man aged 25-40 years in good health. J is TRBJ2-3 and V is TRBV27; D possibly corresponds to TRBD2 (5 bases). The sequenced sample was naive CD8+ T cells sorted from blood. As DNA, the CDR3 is TGTGCCAGCAGTCCACAACTAGTTGGTGTCACAGATACGCAGTATTTT. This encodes CASSPQLVGVTDTQYF.